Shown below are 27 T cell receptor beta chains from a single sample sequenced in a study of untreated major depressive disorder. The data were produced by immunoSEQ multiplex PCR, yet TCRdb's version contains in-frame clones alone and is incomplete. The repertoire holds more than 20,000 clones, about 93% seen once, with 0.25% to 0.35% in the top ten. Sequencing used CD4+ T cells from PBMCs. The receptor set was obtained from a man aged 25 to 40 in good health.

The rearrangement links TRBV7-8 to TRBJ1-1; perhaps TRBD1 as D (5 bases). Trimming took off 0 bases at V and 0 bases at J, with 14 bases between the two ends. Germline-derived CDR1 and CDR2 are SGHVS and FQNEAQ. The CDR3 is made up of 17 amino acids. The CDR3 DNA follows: TGTGCCAGCAGCTTAGCCGGGACGAAGGCCTTGAACACTGAAGCTTTCTTT. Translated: CASSLAGTKALNTEAFF.

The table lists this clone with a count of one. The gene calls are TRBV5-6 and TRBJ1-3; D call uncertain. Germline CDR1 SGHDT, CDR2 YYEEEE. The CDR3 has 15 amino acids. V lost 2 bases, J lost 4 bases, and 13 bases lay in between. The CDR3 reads CASSLGFYRGNTIYF. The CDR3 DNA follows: TGTGCCAGCAGCTTAGGGTTTTATAGGGGAAACACCATATATTTT.

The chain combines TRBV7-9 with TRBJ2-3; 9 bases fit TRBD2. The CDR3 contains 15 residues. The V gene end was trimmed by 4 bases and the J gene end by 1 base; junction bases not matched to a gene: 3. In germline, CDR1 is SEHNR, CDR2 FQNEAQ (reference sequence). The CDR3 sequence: CASSSTSGRTDTQYF. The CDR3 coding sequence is TGTGCCAGCAGCTCGACTAGCGGCCGCACAGATACGCAGTATTTT.

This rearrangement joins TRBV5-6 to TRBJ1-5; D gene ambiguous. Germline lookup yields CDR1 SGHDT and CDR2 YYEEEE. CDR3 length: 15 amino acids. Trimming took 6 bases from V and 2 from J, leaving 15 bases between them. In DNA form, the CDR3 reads TGTGCCAGCACGTCAAGCGGGTTGGGCAATCAGCCCCAGCATTTT. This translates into CASTSSGLGNQPQHF.

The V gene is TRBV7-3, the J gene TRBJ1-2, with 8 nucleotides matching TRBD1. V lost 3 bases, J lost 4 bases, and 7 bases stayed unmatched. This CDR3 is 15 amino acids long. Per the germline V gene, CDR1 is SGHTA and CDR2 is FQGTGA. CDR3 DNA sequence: TGTGCCAGCAGCTTGACAGGGGCTGGTGGCTATGGCTACACCTTC. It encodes CASSLTGAGGYGYTF.

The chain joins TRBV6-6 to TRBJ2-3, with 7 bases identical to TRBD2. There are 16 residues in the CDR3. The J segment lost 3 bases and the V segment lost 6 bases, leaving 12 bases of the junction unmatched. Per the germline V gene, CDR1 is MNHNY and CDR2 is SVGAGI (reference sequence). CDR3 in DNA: TGTGCCAGCAGCCAAAAGAGGGGCGGGAGAACAGATACGCAGTATTTT. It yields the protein CASSQKRGGRTDTQYF.

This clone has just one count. CDR3 in amino acids: CASSQAGLAGETQYF. Here the CDR3 DNA reads TGCGCCAGCAGCCAGGCGGGACTAGCGGGAGAGACCCAGTACTTC. V usage is TRBV4-3 and J usage is TRBJ2-5; the match to TRBD2 covers 12 bases. The CDR3 length is 15 residues. Trimming cost V 3 bases and J 4 bases; bases outside gene matches: 3. The germline V gene has CDR1 LGHNA and CDR2 YSLEER.

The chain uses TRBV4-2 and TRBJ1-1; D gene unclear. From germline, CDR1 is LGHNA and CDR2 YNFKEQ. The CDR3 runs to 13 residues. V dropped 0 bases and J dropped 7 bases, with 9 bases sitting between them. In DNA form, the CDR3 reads TGTGCCAGCAGCCAAGACAGGAGCCGTGAAGCTTTCTTT. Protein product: CASSQDRSREAFF.

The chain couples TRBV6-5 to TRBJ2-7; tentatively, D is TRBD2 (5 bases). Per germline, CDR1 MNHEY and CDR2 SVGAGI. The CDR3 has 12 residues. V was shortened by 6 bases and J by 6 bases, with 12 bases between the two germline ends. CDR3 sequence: CASRKTSSEQYF. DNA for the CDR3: TGTGCCAGCAGAAAAACTAGTAGCGAGCAGTACTTC.

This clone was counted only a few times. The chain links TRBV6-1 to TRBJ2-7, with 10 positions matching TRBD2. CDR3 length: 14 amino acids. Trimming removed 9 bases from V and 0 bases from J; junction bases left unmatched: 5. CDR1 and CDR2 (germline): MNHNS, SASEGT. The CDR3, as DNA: TGTGCCAGTAAGACTAGCGGGCCCTCCTACGAGCAGTACTTC. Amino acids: CASKTSGPSYEQYF.

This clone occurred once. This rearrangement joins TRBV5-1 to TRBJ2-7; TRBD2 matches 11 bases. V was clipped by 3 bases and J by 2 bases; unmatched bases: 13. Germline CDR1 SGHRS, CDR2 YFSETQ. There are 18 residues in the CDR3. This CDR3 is CASSYATSGTFTTYEQYF. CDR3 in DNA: TGCGCCAGCAGCTACGCGACTAGCGGGACCTTTACTACCTACGAGCAGTACTTC.

Here the CDR3 DNA reads TGTGCCAGCAGCTTTGGCCTGACAGATTACGAGCAGTACTTC. Translating it yields CASSFGLTDYEQYF. V usage is TRBV5-6 and J usage is TRBJ2-7, with D possibly matching TRBD1 (5 bases). With 2 bases removed from V and 4 bases from J, the gap between germline ends came to 13 bases. The CDR3 has 14 amino acids. Germline-derived CDR1 and CDR2 are SGHDT and YYEEEE. Full variable domain (remainder filled in from reference TRBV5-6 and TRBJ2-7): DAGVTQSPTHLIKTRGQQVTLRCSPKSGHDTVSWYQQALGQGPQFIFQYYEEEERQRGNFPDRFSGHQFPNYSSELNVNALLLGDSALYLCASSFGLTDYEQYFGPGTRLTVT.

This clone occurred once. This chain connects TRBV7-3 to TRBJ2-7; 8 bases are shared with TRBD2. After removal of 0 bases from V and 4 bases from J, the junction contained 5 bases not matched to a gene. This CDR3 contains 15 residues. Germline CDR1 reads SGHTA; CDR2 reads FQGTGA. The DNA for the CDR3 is TGTGCCAGCAGCTTAACGGGCGGGAGGAGTTACGAGCAGTACTTC. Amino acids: CASSLTGGRSYEQYF.

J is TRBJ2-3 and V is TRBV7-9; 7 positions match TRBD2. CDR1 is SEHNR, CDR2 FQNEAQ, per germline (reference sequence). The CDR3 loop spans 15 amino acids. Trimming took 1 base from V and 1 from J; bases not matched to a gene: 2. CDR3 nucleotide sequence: TGTGCCAGCAGCTTAGAGGGAGGGCGCACAGATACGCAGTATTTT. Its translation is CASSLEGGRTDTQYF.

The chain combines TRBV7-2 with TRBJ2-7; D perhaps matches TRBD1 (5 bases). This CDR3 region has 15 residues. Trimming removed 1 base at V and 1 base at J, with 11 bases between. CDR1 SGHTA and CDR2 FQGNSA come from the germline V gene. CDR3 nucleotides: TGTGCCAGCAGCTTAGATCCAGGGCGGTCCTACGAGCAGTACTTC. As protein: CASSLDPGRSYEQYF.

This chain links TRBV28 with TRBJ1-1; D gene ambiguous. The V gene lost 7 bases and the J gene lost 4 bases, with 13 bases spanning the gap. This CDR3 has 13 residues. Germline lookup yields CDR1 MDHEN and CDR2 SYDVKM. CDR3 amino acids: CASKAAVGTEAFF. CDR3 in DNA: TGTGCCAGCAAGGCCGCAGTAGGCACTGAAGCTTTCTTT.

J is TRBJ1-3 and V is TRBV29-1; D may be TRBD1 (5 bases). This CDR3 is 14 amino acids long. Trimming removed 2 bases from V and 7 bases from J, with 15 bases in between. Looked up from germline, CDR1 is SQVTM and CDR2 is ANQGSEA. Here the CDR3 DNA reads TGCAGCGTTGAAACCCGGGGCCACAGTAACACCATATATTTT. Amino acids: CSVETRGHSNTIYF.

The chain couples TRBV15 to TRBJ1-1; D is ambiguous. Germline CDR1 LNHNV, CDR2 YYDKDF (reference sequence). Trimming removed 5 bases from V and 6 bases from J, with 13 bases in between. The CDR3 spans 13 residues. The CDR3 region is CATSGRHGSEAFF. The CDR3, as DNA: TGTGCCACCAGCGGTAGACACGGCTCTGAAGCTTTCTTT. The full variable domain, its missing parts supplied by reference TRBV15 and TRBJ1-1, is DAMVIQNPRYQVTQFGKPVTLSCSQTLNHNVMYWYQQKSSQAPKLLFHYYDKDFNNEADTPDNFQSRRPNTSFCFLDIRSPGLGDTAMYLCATSGRHGSEAFFGQGTRLTVV.

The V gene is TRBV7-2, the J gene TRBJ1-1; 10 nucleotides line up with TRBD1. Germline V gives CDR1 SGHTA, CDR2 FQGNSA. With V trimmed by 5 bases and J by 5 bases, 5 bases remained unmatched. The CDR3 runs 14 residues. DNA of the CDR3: TGTGCCAGCAGCCCTGACAGGGGGCGAACTGAAGCTTTCTTT. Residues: CASSPDRGRTEAFF.

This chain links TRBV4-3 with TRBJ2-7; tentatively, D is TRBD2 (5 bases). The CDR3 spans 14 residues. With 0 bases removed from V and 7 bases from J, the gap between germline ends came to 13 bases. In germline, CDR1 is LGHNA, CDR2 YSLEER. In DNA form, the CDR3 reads TGCGCCAGCAGCCAAGATTCCTTCTCGGGGGAGCAGTACTTC. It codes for CASSQDSFSGEQYF.

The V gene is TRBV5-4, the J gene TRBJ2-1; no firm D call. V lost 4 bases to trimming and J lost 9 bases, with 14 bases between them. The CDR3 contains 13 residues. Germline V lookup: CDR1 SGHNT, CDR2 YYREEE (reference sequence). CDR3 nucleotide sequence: TGTGCCAGCAGCCAGGTAGAATGGGGTGAGCAGTTCTTC. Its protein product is CASSQVEWGEQFF.

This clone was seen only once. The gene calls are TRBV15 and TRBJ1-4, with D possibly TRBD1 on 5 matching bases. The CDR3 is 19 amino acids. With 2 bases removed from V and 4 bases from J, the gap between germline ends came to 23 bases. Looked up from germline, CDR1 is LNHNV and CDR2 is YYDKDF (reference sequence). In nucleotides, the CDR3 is TGTGCCACCAGCAGACGATTACTCGGTAACAGGAGAAGTAATGAAAAACTGTTTTTT. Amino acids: CATSRRLLGNRRSNEKLFF.

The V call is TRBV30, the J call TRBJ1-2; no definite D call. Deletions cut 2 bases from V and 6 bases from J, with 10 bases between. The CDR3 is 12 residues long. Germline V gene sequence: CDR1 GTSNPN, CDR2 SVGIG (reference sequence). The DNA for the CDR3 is TGTGCCTGGAGTCCCGGGTCCCATGGCTACACCTTC. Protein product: CAWSPGSHGYTF.

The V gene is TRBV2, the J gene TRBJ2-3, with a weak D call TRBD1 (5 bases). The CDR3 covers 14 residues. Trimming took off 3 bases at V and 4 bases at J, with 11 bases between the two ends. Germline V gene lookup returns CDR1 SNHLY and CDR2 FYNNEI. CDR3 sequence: CASSDQGGADTQYF. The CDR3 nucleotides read TGTGCCAGCAGTGATCAGGGTGGAGCAGATACGCAGTATTTT.

The CDR3 coding sequence is TGCGCCAGCAGCTTGGCAGGGGGCGAGATTGTAGCTTTCTTT. Translating it yields CASSLAGGEIVAFF. The V and J genes are TRBV5-1 and TRBJ1-1; 8 bases line up with TRBD1. This CDR3 has 14 residues. In germline, CDR1 is SGHRS, CDR2 YFSETQ. Trimming at V came to 0 bases and at J to 10 bases, leaving 8 bases not matched to a gene. Full variable domain (missing parts from reference TRBV5-1 and TRBJ1-1): KAGVTQTPRYLIKTRGQQVTLSCSPISGHRSVSWYQQTPGQGLQFLFEYFSETQRNKGNFPGRFSGRQFSNSRSEMNVSTLELGDSALYLCASSLAGGEIVAFFGQGTRLTVV.

The CDR3 sequence is CASKEGRANEKLFF. For the CDR3, the DNA is TGTGCCAGCAAAGAGGGTCGGGCTAATGAAAAACTGTTTTTT. This chain uses TRBV2 with TRBJ1-4; D remains unclear. This CDR3 spans 14 amino acids. With 7 bases removed from V and 3 bases from J, the gap between germline ends came to 12 bases. CDR1 and CDR2 from the germline V gene are SNHLY and FYNNEI.

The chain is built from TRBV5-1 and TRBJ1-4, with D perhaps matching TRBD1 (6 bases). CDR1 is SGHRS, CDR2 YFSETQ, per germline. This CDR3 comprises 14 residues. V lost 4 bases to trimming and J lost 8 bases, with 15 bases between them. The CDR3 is CASSLNNRAEKLFF. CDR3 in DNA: TGCGCCAGCAGCCTCAACAACAGGGCAGAAAAACTGTTTTTT.